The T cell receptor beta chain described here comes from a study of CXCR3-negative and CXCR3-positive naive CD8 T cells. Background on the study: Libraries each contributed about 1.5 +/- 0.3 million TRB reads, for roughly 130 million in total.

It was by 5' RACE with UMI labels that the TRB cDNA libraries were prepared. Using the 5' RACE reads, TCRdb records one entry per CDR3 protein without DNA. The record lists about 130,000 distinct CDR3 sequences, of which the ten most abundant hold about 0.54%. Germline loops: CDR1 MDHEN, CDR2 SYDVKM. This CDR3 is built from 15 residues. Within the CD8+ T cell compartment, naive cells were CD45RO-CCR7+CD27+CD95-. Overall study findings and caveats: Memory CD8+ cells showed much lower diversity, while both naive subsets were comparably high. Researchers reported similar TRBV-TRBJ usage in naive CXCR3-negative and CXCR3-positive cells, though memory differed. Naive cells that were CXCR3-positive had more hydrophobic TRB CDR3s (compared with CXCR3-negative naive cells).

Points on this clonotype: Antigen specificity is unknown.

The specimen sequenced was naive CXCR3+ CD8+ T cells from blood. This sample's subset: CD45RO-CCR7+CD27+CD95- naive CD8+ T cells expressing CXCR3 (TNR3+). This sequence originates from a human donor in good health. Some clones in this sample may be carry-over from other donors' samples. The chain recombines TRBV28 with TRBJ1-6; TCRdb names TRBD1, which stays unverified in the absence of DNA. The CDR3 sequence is CASSQGQPYNSPLHF.